This entry concerns a single T cell receptor beta chain. Its specificity is unknown. Germline V gives CDR1 LNHNV, CDR2 YYDKDF (reference sequence). The CDR3 loop spans 16 amino acids. V trimming: 1 base; J trimming: 2 bases; junction bases outside the gene matches: 5. The template used for profiling TCR beta VDJ and CDR3 was genomic DNA. MiXCR, run by TCRdb on the reads, gives a single entry per CDR3 protein. The profile shows about 190,000 distinct CDR3 sequences, under 55% of them singletons. It was patients with CD8+CD57+ cell expansion by flow cytometry who were chosen for sequencing. Blood was sampled before the patients had received any therapy. The source of the sample is a study of CD8+CD57+ T cells in acquired aplastic anemia. Study-level background: Quantities of DNA derived from sorted CD4+ and CD8+ cells averaged approximately 3.3 ug. Notes on the study in general: Patients and controls shared 25 to 35 CD8+ CDR3 sequences, highly expressed in patients.

This receptor was identified in a human donor with aplastic anemia. The sequenced sample was sorted CD4+, CD8+, or CD8+CD57+ T cells (not recorded which) from PBMCs. This chain joins TRBV15 and TRBJ1-2, with 9 bases fitting TRBD1. The CDR3 region has the DNA TGTGCCACCAGCAGAGGCCCGGGACAGGGCAACTATGGCTACACCTTC. Amino acid sequence: CATSRGPGQGNYGYTF.